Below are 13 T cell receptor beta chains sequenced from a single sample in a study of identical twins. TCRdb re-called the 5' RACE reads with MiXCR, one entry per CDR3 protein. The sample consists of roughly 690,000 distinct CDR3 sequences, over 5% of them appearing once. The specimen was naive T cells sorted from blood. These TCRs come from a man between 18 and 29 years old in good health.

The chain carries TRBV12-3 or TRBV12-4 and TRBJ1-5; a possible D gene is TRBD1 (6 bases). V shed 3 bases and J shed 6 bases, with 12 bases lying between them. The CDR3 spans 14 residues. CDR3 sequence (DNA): TGTGCCAGCAGTTTTCTGGGGGCTAGTCAGCCCCAGCATTTT. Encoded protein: CASSFLGASQPQHF.

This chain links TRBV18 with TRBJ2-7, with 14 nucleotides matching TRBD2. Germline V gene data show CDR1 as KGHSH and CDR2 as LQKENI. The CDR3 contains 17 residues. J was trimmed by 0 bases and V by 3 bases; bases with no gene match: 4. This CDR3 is CASSPSGLAGVSYEQYF. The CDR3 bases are TGTGCCAGCTCACCTTCGGGACTAGCGGGAGTCTCCTACGAGCAGTACTTC.

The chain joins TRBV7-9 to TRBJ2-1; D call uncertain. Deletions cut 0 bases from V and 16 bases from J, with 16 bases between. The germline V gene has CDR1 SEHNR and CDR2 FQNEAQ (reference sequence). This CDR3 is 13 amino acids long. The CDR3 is CASSLAQDKGSFF. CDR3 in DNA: TGTGCCAGCAGCTTAGCTCAAGACAAGGGAAGTTTCTTC.

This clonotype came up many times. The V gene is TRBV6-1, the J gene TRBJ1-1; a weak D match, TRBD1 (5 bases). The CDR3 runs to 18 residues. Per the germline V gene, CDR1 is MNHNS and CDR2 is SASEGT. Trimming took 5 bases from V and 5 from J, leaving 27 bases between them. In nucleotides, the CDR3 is TGTGCCAGCAGTCCCCAACTCCTAGGGAAGGGGCAAGGGACTGAAGCTTTCTTT. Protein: CASSPQLLGKGQGTEAFF.

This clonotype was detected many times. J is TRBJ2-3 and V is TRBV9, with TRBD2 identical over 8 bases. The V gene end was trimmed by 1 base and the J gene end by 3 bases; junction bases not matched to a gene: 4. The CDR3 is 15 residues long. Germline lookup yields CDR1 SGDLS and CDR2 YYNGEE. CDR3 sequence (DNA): TGTGCCAGCAGCGTATCGAGCGGGAGTACAGATACGCAGTATTTT. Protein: CASSVSSGSTDTQYF.

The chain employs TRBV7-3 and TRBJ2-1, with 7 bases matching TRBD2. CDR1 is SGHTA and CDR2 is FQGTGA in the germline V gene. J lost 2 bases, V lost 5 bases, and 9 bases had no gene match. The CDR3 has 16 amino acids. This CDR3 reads CASSHPGAGTYNEQFF. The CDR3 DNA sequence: TGTGCCAGCAGCCACCCTGGAGCGGGGACCTACAATGAGCAGTTCTTC.

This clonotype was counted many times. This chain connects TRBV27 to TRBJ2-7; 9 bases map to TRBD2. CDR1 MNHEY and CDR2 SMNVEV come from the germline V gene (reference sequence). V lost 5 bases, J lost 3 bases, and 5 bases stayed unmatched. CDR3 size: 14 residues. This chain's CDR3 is CASSPSTSGYEQYV. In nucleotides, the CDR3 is TGTGCCAGCAGTCCATCGACTAGCGGCTACGAGCAGTACGTC.

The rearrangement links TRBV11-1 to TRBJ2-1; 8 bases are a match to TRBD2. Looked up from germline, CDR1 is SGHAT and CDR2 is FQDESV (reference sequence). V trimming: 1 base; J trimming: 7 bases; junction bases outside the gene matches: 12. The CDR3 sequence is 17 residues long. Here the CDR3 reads CASSLGGRLASGNEQFF. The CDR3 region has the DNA TGTGCCAGCAGCTTAGGCGGGAGACTAGCGTCTGGGAATGAGCAGTTCTTC.

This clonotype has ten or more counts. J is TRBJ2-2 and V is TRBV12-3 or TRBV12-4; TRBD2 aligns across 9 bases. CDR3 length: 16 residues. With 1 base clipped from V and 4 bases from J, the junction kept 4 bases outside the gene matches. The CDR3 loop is CASSLEGLASTGELFF. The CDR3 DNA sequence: TGTGCCAGCAGTTTAGAGGGACTAGCAAGCACCGGGGAGCTGTTTTTT.

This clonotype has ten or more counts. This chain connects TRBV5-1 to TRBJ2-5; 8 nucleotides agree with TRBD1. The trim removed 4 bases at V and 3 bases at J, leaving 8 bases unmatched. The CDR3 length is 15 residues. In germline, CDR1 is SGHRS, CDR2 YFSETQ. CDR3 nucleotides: TGCGCCAGCAGCGCAGACAGGGGAAGGAAAGAGACCCAGTACTTC. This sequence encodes CASSADRGRKETQYF.

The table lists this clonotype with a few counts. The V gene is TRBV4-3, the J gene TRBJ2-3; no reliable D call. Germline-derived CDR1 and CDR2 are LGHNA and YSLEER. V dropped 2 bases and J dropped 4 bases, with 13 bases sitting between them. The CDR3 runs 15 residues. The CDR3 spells CASSQQPNRADTQYF. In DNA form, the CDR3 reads TGCGCCAGCAGCCAACAACCGAACCGGGCAGATACGCAGTATTTT.

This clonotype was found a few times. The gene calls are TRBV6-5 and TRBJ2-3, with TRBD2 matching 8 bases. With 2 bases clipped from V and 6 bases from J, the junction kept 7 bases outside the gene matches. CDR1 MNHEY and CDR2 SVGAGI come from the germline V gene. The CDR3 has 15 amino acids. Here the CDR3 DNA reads TGTGCCAGCAGTTACGATCCGGGAGGGAGGGATACGCAGTATTTT. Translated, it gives CASSYDPGGRDTQYF.

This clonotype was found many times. In DNA, the CDR3 is TGTGCCACCAGTGAACCTGGACTAGATCGCGAGCAGTACTTC. Translated: CATSEPGLDREQYF. The chain joins TRBV24-1 to TRBJ2-7, with 7 bases aligning to TRBD2. CDR3 length: 14 residues. J was trimmed by 6 bases and V by 4 bases; bases with no gene match: 8. CDR1 is KGHDR, CDR2 SFDVKD, per germline.